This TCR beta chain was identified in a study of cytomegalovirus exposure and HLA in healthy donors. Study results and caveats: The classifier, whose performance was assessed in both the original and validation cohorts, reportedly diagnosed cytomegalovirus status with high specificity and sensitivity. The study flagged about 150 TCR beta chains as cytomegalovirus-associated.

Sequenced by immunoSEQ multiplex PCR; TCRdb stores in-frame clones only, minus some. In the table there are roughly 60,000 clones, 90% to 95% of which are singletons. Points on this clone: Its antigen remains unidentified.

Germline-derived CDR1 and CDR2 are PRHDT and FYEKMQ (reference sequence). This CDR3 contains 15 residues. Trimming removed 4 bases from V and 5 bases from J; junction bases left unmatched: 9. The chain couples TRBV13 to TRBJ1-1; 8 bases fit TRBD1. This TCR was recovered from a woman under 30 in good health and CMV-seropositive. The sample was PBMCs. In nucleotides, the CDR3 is TGTGCCAGCAGCTCCCCAGGGGGCTCAAGGACTGAAGCTTTCTTT. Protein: CASSSPGGSRTEAFF.